Below, one T cell receptor beta chain is given with its context. Original handling: Estimates of nucleated cell counts were drawn from the amplification of reference gene primers. Generated by immunoSEQ multiplex PCR, the TCRdb table keeps only in-frame clones and is missing some. The V and J calls and the clone size are those of that table, but D and trimming were determined from the DNA. The profile shows a few hundred thousand clones, 75% to 85% of them singletons. These data come from a study of blood T cell repertoires in COVID-19. Sequenced sample: peripheral blood. The clonotype originates from a middle-aged woman who had recovered from COVID-19.

The CDR3 here is CASSWTGLNTGELFF. CDR3 nucleotides: TGTGCCAGCAGTTGGACAGGCCTGAACACCGGGGAGCTGTTTTTT. The genes are TRBV6-5 and TRBJ2-2; 7 bases line up with TRBD1. The length of the CDR3 is 15 residues. With 4 bases clipped from V and 1 base from J, the junction kept 3 bases outside the gene matches. Per the germline V gene, CDR1 is MNHEY and CDR2 is SVGAGI.